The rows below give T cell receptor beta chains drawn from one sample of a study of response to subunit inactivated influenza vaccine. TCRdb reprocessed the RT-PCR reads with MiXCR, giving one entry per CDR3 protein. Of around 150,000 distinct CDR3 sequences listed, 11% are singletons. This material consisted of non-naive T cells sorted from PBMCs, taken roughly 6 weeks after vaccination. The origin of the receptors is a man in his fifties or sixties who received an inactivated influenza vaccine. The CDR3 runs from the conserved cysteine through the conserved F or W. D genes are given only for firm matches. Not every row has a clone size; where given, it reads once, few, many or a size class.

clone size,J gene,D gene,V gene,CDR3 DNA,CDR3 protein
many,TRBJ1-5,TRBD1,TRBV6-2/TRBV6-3,TGTGCCAGCAGACCCCATTCGGGACAGGGCTATAGCAATCAGCCCCAGCATTTT,CASRPHSGQGYSNQPQHF
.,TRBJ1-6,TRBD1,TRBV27,TGTGTCAGCAGTTTACAGGGGTGGAATTCACCCCTCCACTTT,CVSSLQGWNSPLHF
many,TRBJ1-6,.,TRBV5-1,TGCGCCAGCAGCACCGGGCCTTCAGGTTCACCCCTCCACTTT,CASSTGPSGSPLHF
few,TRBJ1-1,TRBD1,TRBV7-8,TGTGCCAGCAGCCCACAGGGGACCACCACTGAAGCTTTCTTT,CASSPQGTTTEAFF
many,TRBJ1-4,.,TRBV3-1,TGTGCCAGCAGCCAAGATCTAGGGAAACTGTTTTTT,CASSQDLGKLFF
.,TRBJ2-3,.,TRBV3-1,TGTGCCACCAAACCGCGGGGGCAAACAGATACGCAGTATTTT,CATKPRGQTDTQYF
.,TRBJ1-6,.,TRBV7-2,TGTGCCAGCAGCCCAGAATTCTCTTTCTGGAAAAATTCACCCCTCCACTTT,CASSPEFSFWKNSPLHF
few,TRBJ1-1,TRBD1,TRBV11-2,TGTGCCAGCAGCCGGGGGACAGGGGGGACTGAAGCTTTCTTT,CASSRGTGGTEAFF
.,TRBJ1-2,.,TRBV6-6,TGTGCCAGCAGGGCAGGGATACCCCAAGGCTACACCTTC,CASRAGIPQGYTF
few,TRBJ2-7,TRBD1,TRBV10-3,TGTGCCATCAGCCGGGACAGGGTCTACGAGCAGTACTTC,CAISRDRVYEQYF
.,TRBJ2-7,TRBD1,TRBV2,TGTGCCAGCACCCGACAGGGGTGGACCTACGAGCAGTACTTC,CASTRQGWTYEQYF
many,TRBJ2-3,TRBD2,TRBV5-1,TGCGCCAGCAGCTTGGTGTCTAGCGGGGCGATCACCACAGATACGCAGTATTTT,CASSLVSSGAITTDTQYF
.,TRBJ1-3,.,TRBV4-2,TGTGCCAGCAGCCGAAACCCGGGGGAGCCTGGAAACACCATATATTTT,CASSRNPGEPGNTIYF
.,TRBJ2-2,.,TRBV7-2,TGTGCCAGCAGCTTAGGGGGACTGTCGACCGGGGAGCTGTTTTTT,CASSLGGLSTGELFF
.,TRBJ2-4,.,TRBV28,TGTGCCAGCAGGGGGGGCGTGTCGTGGGCCAAAAACATTCAGTACTTC,CASRGGVSWAKNIQYF
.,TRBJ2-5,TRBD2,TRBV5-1,TGCGCCAGCAGCGAGGGACTAGGAGGCGAGACCCAGTACTTC,CASSEGLGGETQYF
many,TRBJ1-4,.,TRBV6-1,TGTGCCAGCAGACCTCTTGACAGCTATAATGAAAAACTGTTTTTT,CASRPLDSYNEKLFF
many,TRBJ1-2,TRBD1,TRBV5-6,TGTGCCAGCAGCTTAGCCGGGACAGGGTTTGGATCATATGGCTACACCTTC,CASSLAGTGFGSYGYTF
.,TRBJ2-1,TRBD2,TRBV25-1,TGTGCCAGCAGTGGGACTAGCGGGAGGCCCCCTCACAATGAGCAGTTCTTC,CASSGTSGRPPHNEQFF
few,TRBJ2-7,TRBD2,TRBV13,TGTGCCAGCAGCTTACTCTTCCTAGCGGGAGCCTACGAGCAGTACTTC,CASSLLFLAGAYEQYF
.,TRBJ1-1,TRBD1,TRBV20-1,TGCAGTGCTGCCGGAGGGGGCAGCATGAACACTGAAGCTTTCTTT,CSAAGGGSMNTEAFF
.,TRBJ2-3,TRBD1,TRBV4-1,TGCGCCAGCAGCCAACCGGGACAGGGGGTGCCAGATACGCAGTATTTT,CASSQPGQGVPDTQYF
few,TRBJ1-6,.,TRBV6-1,TGTGCCAGCAGCCTCCTGGATGCAGGGGACTCACCCCTCCACTTT,CASSLLDAGDSPLHF
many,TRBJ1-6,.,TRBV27,TGTGCCAGCAGTTTGACCGGGGGGACCTATAATTCACCCCTCCACTTT,CASSLTGGTYNSPLHF
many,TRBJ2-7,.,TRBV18,TGTGCCAGCTCACCACCGACCTACGAGCAGTACTTC,CASSPPTYEQYF
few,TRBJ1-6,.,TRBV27,TGTGCCAGCAGTTCCAGGGTGTGGGTTTCACCCCTCCACTTT,CASSSRVWVSPLHF
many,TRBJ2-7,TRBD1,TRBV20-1,TGCAGTGCTAGAAACAGGGGGCTCGAGCAGTACTTC,CSARNRGLEQYF
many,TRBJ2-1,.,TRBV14,TGTGCCAGCAGCCACTGGGTATCGGAGAATGAGCAGTTCTTC,CASSHWVSENEQFF
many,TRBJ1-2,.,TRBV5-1,TGCGCCAGCAGCTTGCGGAATAGTGGCTACACCTTC,CASSLRNSGYTF